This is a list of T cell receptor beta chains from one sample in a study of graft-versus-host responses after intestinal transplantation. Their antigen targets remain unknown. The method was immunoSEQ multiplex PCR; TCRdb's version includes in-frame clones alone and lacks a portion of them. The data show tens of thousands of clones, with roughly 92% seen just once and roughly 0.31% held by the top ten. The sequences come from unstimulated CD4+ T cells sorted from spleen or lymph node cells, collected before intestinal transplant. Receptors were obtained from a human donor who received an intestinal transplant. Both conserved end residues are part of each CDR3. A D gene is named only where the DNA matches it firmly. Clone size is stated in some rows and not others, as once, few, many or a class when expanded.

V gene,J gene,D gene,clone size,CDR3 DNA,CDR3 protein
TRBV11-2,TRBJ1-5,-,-,TGTGCCAGCAGCTTAGAGCCCCCGTCGGCACCCAGTCAGCCCCAGCATTTT,CASSLEPPSAPSQPQHF
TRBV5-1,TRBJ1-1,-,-,TGCGCCAGCAGGGACGGGCGTGAAGCTTTCTTT,CASRDGREAFF
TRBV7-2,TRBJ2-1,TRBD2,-,TGTGCCAGCAGCTTAGGCGGGAGTAAGGGGAATGAGCAGTTCTTC,CASSLGGSKGNEQFF
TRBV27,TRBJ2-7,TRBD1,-,TGTGCCAGCAGTGGGGGGACAGGGGGCGCCTCCTACGAGCAGTACTTC,CASSGGTGGASYEQYF
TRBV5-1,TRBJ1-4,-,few,TGCGCCAGCAGCTCAGGGGTTGGGGCTAATGAAAAACTGTTTTTT,CASSSGVGANEKLFF
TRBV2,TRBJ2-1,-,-,TGTGCCAGCAGACTAGAAGTCCTCTACAATGAGCAGTTCTTC,CASRLEVLYNEQFF
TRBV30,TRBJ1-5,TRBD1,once,TGTGCCTGGAGTGAGGACAGGGGGACGGGTCAGCCCCAGCATTTT,CAWSEDRGTGQPQHF
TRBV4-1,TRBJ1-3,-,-,TGCGCCAGCAGCCAAGGGCACTCTGGAAACACCATATATTTT,CASSQGHSGNTIYF
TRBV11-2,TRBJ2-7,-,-,TGTGCCAGCAGCTTATCGGGACCTACCTACGAGCAGTACTTC,CASSLSGPTYEQYF
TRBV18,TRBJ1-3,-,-,TGTGCCAGCTCACCACGGACGCAGTTCTCTGGAAACACCATATATTTT,CASSPRTQFSGNTIYF
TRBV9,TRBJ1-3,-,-,TGTGCCAGCAGCTCCTCACAGGGTCTCTCTGGAAACACCATATATTTT,CASSSSQGLSGNTIYF
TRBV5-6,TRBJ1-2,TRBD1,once,TGTGCCAGCAGCTTGACCGGGACAGGGCTTGGTGGCTACACCTTC,CASSLTGTGLGGYTF